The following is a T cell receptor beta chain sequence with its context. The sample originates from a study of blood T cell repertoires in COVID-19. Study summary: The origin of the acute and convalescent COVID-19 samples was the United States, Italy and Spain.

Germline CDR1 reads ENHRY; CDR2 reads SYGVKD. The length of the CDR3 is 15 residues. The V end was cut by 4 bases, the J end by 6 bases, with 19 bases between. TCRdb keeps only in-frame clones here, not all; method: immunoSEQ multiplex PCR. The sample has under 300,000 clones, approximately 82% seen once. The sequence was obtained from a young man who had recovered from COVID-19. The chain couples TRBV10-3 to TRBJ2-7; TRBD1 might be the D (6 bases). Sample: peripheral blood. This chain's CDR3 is CAISVRAPGGSEQYV. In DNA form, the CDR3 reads TGTGCCATCAGTGTTAGGGCTCCTGGGGGCTCCGAGCAGTACGTC.